The table lists the clone carrying this T cell receptor beta chain with a few counts. Its specificity is unknown. After 5'RACE with constant-segment primers, TCR alpha and TCR beta cDNA libraries carrying sample barcodes and UMIs were obtained. MiXCR, run by TCRdb on the 5' RACE reads, gives a single entry per CDR3 protein. The data contain around 370,000 distinct CDR3 sequences, around a fifth of them singletons. The sample comes from a study of T-cell memory formation after mild COVID-19. Points from the study as a whole: Clonal second-wave expansions that peaked on day 37 had unconfirmed SARS-CoV-2 specificity.

In germline, CDR1 is SGHRS, CDR2 YFSETQ. Trimming cost V 2 bases and J 2 bases; bases outside gene matches: 3. The CDR3 contains 15 residues. The chain uses TRBV5-1 and TRBJ2-3, with 9 nucleotides matching TRBD1. Material: PBMCs or a T cell subset sorted from them (not recorded which). The receptor's source is an adult woman who had mild COVID-19 (a few samples of this study predate the infection). Cell type and time point are not known. In nucleotides, the CDR3 is TGCGCCAGCAGCTTTGGACAGGGGAACACAGATACGCAGTATTTT. Protein product: CASSFGQGNTDTQYF.